This is a list of T cell receptor beta chains from one sample in a study of human T cells and chemical hapten exposure. TCRdb itself ran the RACE reads through MiXCR, one entry per CDR3 protein. The profile shows more than 300,000 distinct CDR3 sequences, about 5% of them singletons. Here the sequenced sample was whole blood, taken in connection with sensitization to the hapten diphenylcyclopropenone (DPC). These receptors were collected from a woman aged 18-35 years with alopecia areata. Some clones in this sample may be carry-over from other donors' samples. CDR3s include the opening cysteine and the closing phenylalanine or tryptophan. The order of the fields is V gene, clone size, D gene, J gene, CDR3 protein, CDR3 DNA. The D gene is left open where the match is weak. Size values are once, few and many counts, or a class for expanded clones, and some rows have none.

V gene: TRBV18; clone size: -; D gene: -; J gene: TRBJ1-2; CDR3 protein: CASSPVASMDGYTF; CDR3 DNA: TGTGCCAGCTCACCAGTTGCTAGTATGGATGGCTACACCTTC
V gene: TRBV10-3; clone size: few; D gene: TRBD1; J gene: TRBJ1-5; CDR3 protein: CAIRDRENQPQHF; CDR3 DNA: TGTGCCATCAGGGACAGGGAAAATCAGCCCCAGCATTTT
V gene: TRBV5-4; clone size: -; D gene: -; J gene: TRBJ2-5; CDR3 protein: CASSLRQADKETQYF; CDR3 DNA: TGTGCCAGCAGCTTGCGCCAGGCAGATAAAGAGACCCAGTACTTC
V gene: TRBV4-2; clone size: many; D gene: -; J gene: TRBJ1-1; CDR3 protein: CASSQDGAGILNTEAFF; CDR3 DNA: TGTGCCAGCAGCCAAGATGGGGCAGGGATACTGAACACTGAAGCTTTCTTT
V gene: TRBV9; clone size: many; D gene: TRBD2; J gene: TRBJ2-3; CDR3 protein: CASSLAPVGTSGVTDTQYF; CDR3 DNA: TGTGCCAGCAGCCTCGCCCCGGTGGGGACTAGCGGGGTCACAGATACGCAGTATTTT
V gene: TRBV2; clone size: many; D gene: TRBD1; J gene: TRBJ1-1; CDR3 protein: CASSALGTGVNTEAFF; CDR3 DNA: TGTGCCAGCAGTGCTTTGGGTACAGGGGTGAACACTGAAGCTTTCTTT
V gene: TRBV27; clone size: few; D gene: -; J gene: TRBJ2-7; CDR3 protein: CASSWGPKGEQYF; CDR3 DNA: TGTGCCAGCAGTTGGGGACCTAAGGGCGAGCAGTACTTC
V gene: TRBV7-2; clone size: -; D gene: -; J gene: TRBJ1-2; CDR3 protein: CASSYGSNYGYTF; CDR3 DNA: TGTGCCAGCAGTTACGGTTCTAACTATGGCTACACCTTC
V gene: TRBV9; clone size: many; D gene: -; J gene: TRBJ2-5; CDR3 protein: CASSPGTGETQYF; CDR3 DNA: TGTGCCAGCAGCCCGGGAACCGGGGAGACCCAGTACTTC
V gene: TRBV12-3/TRBV12-4; clone size: -; D gene: -; J gene: TRBJ1-1; CDR3 protein: CASSLNGAYTEAFF; CDR3 DNA: TGTGCCAGCAGTTTAAACGGGGCCTACACTGAAGCTTTCTTT
V gene: TRBV4-2; clone size: few; D gene: -; J gene: TRBJ2-1; CDR3 protein: CASGGGYNEQFF; CDR3 DNA: TGTGCCAGCGGAGGGGGTTACAATGAGCAGTTCTTC
V gene: TRBV20-1; clone size: -; D gene: -; J gene: TRBJ2-3; CDR3 protein: CSARDRWGARDTQYF; CDR3 DNA: TGCAGTGCTAGAGATCGGTGGGGGGCCCGGGATACGCAGTATTTT
V gene: TRBV28; clone size: many; D gene: -; J gene: TRBJ2-7; CDR3 protein: CASSLGYYEQYF; CDR3 DNA: TGTGCCAGCAGCCTAGGATACTACGAGCAGTACTTC
V gene: TRBV9; clone size: many; D gene: -; J gene: TRBJ1-5; CDR3 protein: CASSVASTVNQPQHF; CDR3 DNA: TGTGCCAGCAGCGTAGCTTCAACAGTCAATCAGCCCCAGCATTTT
V gene: TRBV7-2; clone size: -; D gene: TRBD1; J gene: TRBJ1-6; CDR3 protein: CASSLDRGLFNSPLHF; CDR3 DNA: TGTGCCAGCAGCTTAGACAGGGGATTATTTAATTCACCCCTCCACTTT
V gene: TRBV7-8; clone size: few; D gene: TRBD2; J gene: TRBJ2-1; CDR3 protein: CASSLAPTSGVLEQFF; CDR3 DNA: TGTGCCAGCAGCTTAGCCCCGACTAGCGGGGTTCTTGAGCAGTTCTTC
V gene: TRBV10-3; clone size: few; D gene: -; J gene: TRBJ1-1; CDR3 protein: CAISESNREDTEAFF; CDR3 DNA: TGTGCCATCAGTGAGTCGAACCGCGAGGACACTGAAGCTTTCTTT
V gene: TRBV28; clone size: few; D gene: -; J gene: TRBJ1-5; CDR3 protein: CASSLYPNQPQHF; CDR3 DNA: TGTGCCAGCAGTTTATACCCCAATCAGCCCCAGCATTTT
V gene: TRBV5-1; clone size: -; D gene: TRBD1; J gene: TRBJ2-5; CDR3 protein: CASSQQPGTGKETQYF; CDR3 DNA: TGCGCCAGCAGCCAACAACCCGGGACAGGGAAAGAGACCCAGTACTTC
V gene: TRBV5-6; clone size: many; D gene: TRBD1; J gene: TRBJ1-1; CDR3 protein: CASSFRTGFTEAFF; CDR3 DNA: TGTGCCAGCAGCTTCCGGACAGGGTTCACTGAAGCTTTCTTT
V gene: TRBV11-3; clone size: -; D gene: TRBD1; J gene: TRBJ2-1; CDR3 protein: CASSLEQGARDNEQFF; CDR3 DNA: TGTGCCAGCAGCTTAGAACAGGGGGCTAGGGACAATGAGCAGTTCTTC
V gene: TRBV20-1; clone size: many; D gene: -; J gene: TRBJ1-1; CDR3 protein: CSARAGANTEAFF; CDR3 DNA: TGCAGTGCTAGGGCCGGTGCGAACACTGAAGCTTTCTTT
V gene: TRBV6-5; clone size: many; D gene: TRBD1; J gene: TRBJ1-4; CDR3 protein: CASRIQGASRGGELFF; CDR3 DNA: TGTGCCAGCAGGATACAGGGGGCCAGCCGAGGAGGGGAACTGTTTTTT
V gene: TRBV29-1; clone size: few; D gene: -; J gene: TRBJ2-7; CDR3 protein: CSVCEGGYEQYF; CDR3 DNA: TGCAGCGTCTGCGAGGGAGGCTACGAGCAGTACTTC
V gene: TRBV28; clone size: many; D gene: -; J gene: TRBJ1-2; CDR3 protein: CASREAGTGGWTGYTF; CDR3 DNA: TGTGCCAGCAGAGAGGCAGGAACAGGAGGTTGGACTGGCTACACCTTC
V gene: TRBV3-1; clone size: many; D gene: TRBD2; J gene: TRBJ2-6; CDR3 protein: CASSQVAGTGANVLTF; CDR3 DNA: TGTGCCAGCAGCCAAGTAGCGGGGACCGGGGCCAACGTCCTGACTTTC
V gene: TRBV4-3; clone size: many; D gene: -; J gene: TRBJ2-4; CDR3 protein: CASSQGVAKNIQYF; CDR3 DNA: TGCGCCAGCAGCCAAGGAGTAGCCAAAAACATTCAGTACTTC
V gene: TRBV7-2; clone size: few; D gene: -; J gene: TRBJ2-3; CDR3 protein: CASRGGQNTDTQYF; CDR3 DNA: TGTGCCAGCAGAGGGGGGCAGAACACAGATACGCAGTATTTT
V gene: TRBV24-1; clone size: -; D gene: TRBD1; J gene: TRBJ1-1; CDR3 protein: CATRAPGQGSTEAFF; CDR3 DNA: TGTGCCACCAGGGCTCCGGGACAGGGGAGCACTGAAGCTTTCTTT
V gene: TRBV25-1; clone size: -; D gene: -; J gene: TRBJ2-3; CDR3 protein: CASSDWKPSTDTQYF; CDR3 DNA: TGTGCCAGCAGTGATTGGAAACCTAGCACAGATACGCAGTATTTT
V gene: TRBV27; clone size: few; D gene: -; J gene: TRBJ1-4; CDR3 protein: CASSSANNEKLFF; CDR3 DNA: TGTGCCAGCAGTTCTGCGAATAATGAAAAACTGTTTTTT
V gene: TRBV12-3/TRBV12-4; clone size: many; D gene: -; J gene: TRBJ1-1; CDR3 protein: CASRNAGRSKAFF; CDR3 DNA: TGTGCCAGCCGAAACGCGGGGAGGTCAAAAGCTTTCTTT
V gene: TRBV6-5; clone size: -; D gene: -; J gene: TRBJ2-5; CDR3 protein: CASRSLQQETQYF; CDR3 DNA: TGTGCCAGCAGGAGTCTACAGCAAGAGACCCAGTACTTC
V gene: TRBV14; clone size: -; D gene: TRBD1; J gene: TRBJ2-1; CDR3 protein: CASSQSSGTGTSDEQFF; CDR3 DNA: TGTGCCAGCAGCCAGTCGTCCGGGACAGGGACATCAGATGAGCAGTTCTTC
V gene: TRBV5-1; clone size: few; D gene: -; J gene: TRBJ2-5; CDR3 protein: CASSLAQAGQETQYF; CDR3 DNA: TGCGCCAGCAGCTTGGCCCAGGCGGGACAAGAGACCCAGTACTTC
V gene: TRBV7-3; clone size: many; D gene: TRBD1; J gene: TRBJ2-7; CDR3 protein: CASSLGPRDSSYEQYF; CDR3 DNA: TGTGCCAGCAGCTTAGGCCCTCGGGACAGTTCCTACGAGCAGTACTTC
V gene: TRBV29-1; clone size: many; D gene: -; J gene: TRBJ1-1; CDR3 protein: CSVARNEAFF; CDR3 DNA: TGCAGCGTTGCCAGAAACGAAGCTTTCTTT
V gene: TRBV5-6; clone size: -; D gene: -; J gene: TRBJ1-1; CDR3 protein: CASSFGKWTEAFF; CDR3 DNA: TGTGCCAGCAGCTTCGGAAAGTGGACTGAAGCTTTCTTT
V gene: TRBV20-1; clone size: -; D gene: TRBD1; J gene: TRBJ1-2; CDR3 protein: CSAPDREGYGYTF; CDR3 DNA: TGCAGTGCTCCCGACAGGGAGGGCTATGGCTACACCTTC
V gene: TRBV4-3; clone size: -; D gene: TRBD2; J gene: TRBJ2-7; CDR3 protein: CASSQVLAGGHEQYF; CDR3 DNA: TGCGCCAGCAGCCAAGTTCTAGCGGGGGGCCACGAGCAGTACTTC
V gene: TRBV6-1; clone size: many; D gene: -; J gene: TRBJ2-1; CDR3 protein: CASSVSTGGMNEQFF; CDR3 DNA: TGTGCCAGCAGTGTTTCGACAGGCGGAATGAATGAGCAGTTCTTC
V gene: TRBV6-1; clone size: few; D gene: -; J gene: TRBJ2-7; CDR3 protein: CASSLQGKYEQYF; CDR3 DNA: TGTGCCAGCAGTCTTCAGGGTAAATACGAGCAGTACTTC
V gene: TRBV12-3/TRBV12-4; clone size: many; D gene: TRBD1; J gene: TRBJ1-1; CDR3 protein: CASSAWSMGTGGTEAFF; CDR3 DNA: TGTGCCAGCAGTGCCTGGTCGATGGGGACAGGGGGTACTGAAGCTTTCTTT
V gene: TRBV25-1; clone size: -; D gene: -; J gene: TRBJ1-2; CDR3 protein: CASSYSAGDYGYTF; CDR3 DNA: TGTGCCAGCAGTTACTCGGCGGGGGACTATGGCTACACCTTC
V gene: TRBV18; clone size: many; D gene: -; J gene: TRBJ1-1; CDR3 protein: CASRYGSGTEAFF; CDR3 DNA: TGTGCCAGTCGCTACGGGAGCGGCACTGAAGCTTTCTTT
V gene: TRBV7-2; clone size: -; D gene: -; J gene: TRBJ2-4; CDR3 protein: CASSLVARSGGNIQYF; CDR3 DNA: TGTGCCAGCAGCTTAGTTGCCAGGAGTGGCGGAAACATTCAGTACTTC
V gene: TRBV6-1; clone size: few; D gene: -; J gene: TRBJ1-3; CDR3 protein: CAESPEGGRTIYF; CDR3 DNA: TGTGCCGAATCCCCGGAGGGTGGGCGGACCATATATTTT
V gene: TRBV7-2; clone size: few; D gene: -; J gene: TRBJ1-4; CDR3 protein: CASSLAGGGEKLFF; CDR3 DNA: TGTGCCAGCAGCTTAGCAGGGGGTGGCGAAAAACTGTTTTTT
V gene: TRBV3-1; clone size: many; D gene: TRBD1; J gene: TRBJ1-4; CDR3 protein: CASSHQDRGGEKLFF; CDR3 DNA: TGTGCCAGCAGCCACCAGGACAGGGGGGGTGAAAAACTGTTTTTT
V gene: TRBV7-9; clone size: many; D gene: -; J gene: TRBJ2-3; CDR3 protein: CASSLRLGSTDTQYF; CDR3 DNA: TGTGCCAGCAGTCTTAGACTTGGGAGCACAGATACGCAGTATTTT
V gene: TRBV6-6; clone size: -; D gene: -; J gene: TRBJ1-1; CDR3 protein: CASSSTVEGQTEAFF; CDR3 DNA: TGTGCCAGCAGTTCTACGGTGGAGGGCCAGACTGAAGCTTTCTTT
V gene: TRBV18; clone size: -; D gene: -; J gene: TRBJ1-1; CDR3 protein: CASSPWGHQNTEAFF; CDR3 DNA: TGTGCCAGCTCACCATGGGGACACCAGAACACTGAAGCTTTCTTT
V gene: TRBV6-5; clone size: many; D gene: -; J gene: TRBJ2-1; CDR3 protein: CASIAPGRAYNEQFF; CDR3 DNA: TGTGCCAGCATAGCGCCGGGCAGGGCCTACAATGAGCAGTTCTTC
V gene: TRBV28; clone size: few; D gene: TRBD2; J gene: TRBJ2-7; CDR3 protein: CASHRAGSEQYF; CDR3 DNA: TGTGCCAGCCATCGAGCGGGGAGCGAGCAGTACTTC
V gene: TRBV7-2; clone size: many; D gene: -; J gene: TRBJ1-4; CDR3 protein: CASSSGPAEKLFF; CDR3 DNA: TGTGCCAGCAGCTCAGGACCGGCCGAAAAACTGTTTTTT
V gene: TRBV7-2; clone size: few; D gene: -; J gene: TRBJ2-2; CDR3 protein: CASRLQGGELFF; CDR3 DNA: TGTGCCAGCAGATTGCAGGGCGGGGAGCTGTTTTTT
V gene: TRBV4-3; clone size: few; D gene: -; J gene: TRBJ2-1; CDR3 protein: CASSHSALGNEQFF; CDR3 DNA: TGCGCCAGCAGCCACAGCGCCCTAGGCAATGAGCAGTTCTTC
V gene: TRBV11-3; clone size: -; D gene: -; J gene: TRBJ1-1; CDR3 protein: CASSLMGAQAEAFF; CDR3 DNA: TGTGCCAGCAGCTTAATGGGGGCGCAGGCTGAAGCTTTCTTT
V gene: TRBV4-3; clone size: many; D gene: -; J gene: TRBJ2-3; CDR3 protein: CASSQDAGTDTQYF; CDR3 DNA: TGCGCCAGCAGCCAAGACGCGGGCACAGATACGCAGTATTTT
V gene: TRBV7-8; clone size: many; D gene: TRBD2; J gene: TRBJ2-5; CDR3 protein: CASSRRLAGLQETQYF; CDR3 DNA: TGTGCCAGCAGCCGCCGACTAGCGGGGCTTCAAGAGACCCAGTACTTC